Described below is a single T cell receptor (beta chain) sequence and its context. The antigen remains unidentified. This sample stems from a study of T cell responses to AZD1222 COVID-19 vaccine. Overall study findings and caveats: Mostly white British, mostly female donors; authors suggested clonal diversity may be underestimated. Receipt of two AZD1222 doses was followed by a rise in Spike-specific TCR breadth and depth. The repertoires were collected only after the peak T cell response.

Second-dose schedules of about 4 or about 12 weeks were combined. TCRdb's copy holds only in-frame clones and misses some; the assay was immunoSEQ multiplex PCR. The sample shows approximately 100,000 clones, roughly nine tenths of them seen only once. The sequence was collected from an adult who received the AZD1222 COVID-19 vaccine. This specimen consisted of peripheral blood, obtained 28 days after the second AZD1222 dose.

CDR3 sequence: CSVGYSAYGYTF. CDR3 bases: TGCAGCGTTGGATATTCGGCCTATGGCTACACCTTC. The chain joins TRBV29-1 to TRBJ1-2; no reliable D call. This CDR3 comprises 12 residues. Germline-derived CDR1 and CDR2 are SQVTM and ANQGSEA. The V gene lost 4 bases and the J gene lost 4 bases, with 10 bases spanning the gap.